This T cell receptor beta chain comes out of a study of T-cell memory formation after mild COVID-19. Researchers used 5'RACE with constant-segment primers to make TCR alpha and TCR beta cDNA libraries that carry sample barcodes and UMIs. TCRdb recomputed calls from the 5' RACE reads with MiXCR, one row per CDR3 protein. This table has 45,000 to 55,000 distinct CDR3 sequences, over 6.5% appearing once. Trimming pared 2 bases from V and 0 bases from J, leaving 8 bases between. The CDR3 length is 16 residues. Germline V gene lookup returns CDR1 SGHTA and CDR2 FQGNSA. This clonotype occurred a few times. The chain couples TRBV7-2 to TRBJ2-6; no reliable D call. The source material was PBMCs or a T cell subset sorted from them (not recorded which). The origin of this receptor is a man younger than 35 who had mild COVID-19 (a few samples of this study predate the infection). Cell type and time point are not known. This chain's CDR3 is CASSLMATSGANVLTF. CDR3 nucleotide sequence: TGTGCCAGCAGCTTAATGGCCACCTCTGGGGCCAACGTCCTGACTTTC.